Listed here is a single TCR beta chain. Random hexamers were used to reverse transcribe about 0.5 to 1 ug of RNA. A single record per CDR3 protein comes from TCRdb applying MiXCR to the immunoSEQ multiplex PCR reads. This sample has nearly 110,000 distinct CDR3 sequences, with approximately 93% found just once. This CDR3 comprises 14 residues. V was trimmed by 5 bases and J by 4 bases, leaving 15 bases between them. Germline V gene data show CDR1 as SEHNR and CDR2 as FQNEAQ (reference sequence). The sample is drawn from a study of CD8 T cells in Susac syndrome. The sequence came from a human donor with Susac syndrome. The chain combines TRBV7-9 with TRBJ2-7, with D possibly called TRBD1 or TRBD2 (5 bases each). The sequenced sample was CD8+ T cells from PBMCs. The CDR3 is CASSGSGAGYEQYF. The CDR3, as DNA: TGTGCCAGCAGCGGATCCGGGGCCGGTTACGAGCAGTACTTC.